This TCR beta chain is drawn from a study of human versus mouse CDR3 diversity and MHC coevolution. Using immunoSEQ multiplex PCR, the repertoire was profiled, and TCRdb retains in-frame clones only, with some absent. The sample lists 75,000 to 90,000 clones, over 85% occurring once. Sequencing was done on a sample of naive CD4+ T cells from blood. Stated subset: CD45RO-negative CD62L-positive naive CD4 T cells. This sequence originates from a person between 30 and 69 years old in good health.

CDR3 protein: CASSLNRALNQPQHF. The CDR3 bases are TGTGCCAGCAGCTTGAACAGGGCGTTGAATCAGCCCCAGCATTTT. J is TRBJ1-5 and V is TRBV5-6, with D perhaps TRBD1 (6 bases). CDR3 length: 15 residues. V was pared by 1 base and J by 4 bases, with 12 bases between. CDR1 is SGHDT and CDR2 is YYEEEE in the germline V gene.